The sample holds many counts of the clone carrying this TCR beta chain. Uncontrolled infections, other autoimmune diseases, pregnancy or lactation barred patients from enrollment. The data originate from a study of Graves' ophthalmopathy and Graves' hyperthyroidism. Germline V gene lookup returns CDR1 KGHSY and CDR2 FQNENV. This CDR3 spans 18 amino acids. V lost 3 bases and J lost 7; bases outside the gene matches: 16. Amplifying from RNA transcripts, the study obtained TCR beta CDR3 regions. Second-round multiplex PCR came after first-round RT-PCR with HTBI primers. MiXCR, applied by TCRdb to the multiplex PCR reads, yields one record per CDR3 protein. Of some 1.1 million distinct CDR3 sequences in the sample, less than 45% were seen once.

V and J are TRBV16 and TRBJ1-5; 9 nucleotides match TRBD1. The source of this sequence is an adult man with Graves' hyperthyroidism. Material for sequencing was peripheral blood or thyroid tissue (not recorded which). Here the CDR3 DNA reads TGTGCCAGCAGCCATCCGGGACAGGGCAAGGTCTCAGTGCAGCCCCAGCATTTT. It translates to CASSHPGQGKVSVQPQHF.